The 24 T cell receptor beta chains reported below all come from one sample, sequenced in a study of monozygotic twins with inflammatory bowel disease. TCRdb reprocessed the 5' RACE reads; each CDR3 protein has one entry and no DNA is given. Here the sample table reports 200,000 to 250,000 distinct CDR3 sequences. The sequenced sample was blood. The source of these receptors is a human donor with ulcerative colitis or Crohn's disease, or a healthy co-twin of an affected twin (not recorded which).

The genes are TRBV5-1 and TRBJ2-2. Germline assignment: CDR1 SGHRS and CDR2 YFSETQ. The CDR3 contains 14 residues. The CDR3 here is CASSLFADTGELFF. The complete variable domain, with remaining parts taken from reference TRBV5-1 and TRBJ2-2, reads KAGVTQTPRYLIKTRGQQVTLSCSPISGHRSVSWYQQTPGQGLQFLFEYFSETQRNKGNFPGRFSGRQFSNSRSEMNVSTLELGDSALYLCASSLFADTGELFFGEGSRLTVL.

V usage is TRBV20-1 and J usage is TRBJ1-1; TCRdb proposes TRBD1, but this gene call is untestable without DNA. Germline V lookup: CDR1 DFQATT, CDR2 SNEGSKA (reference sequence). This CDR3 comprises 14 residues. The CDR3: CSASQGEWNTEAFF.

The chain uses TRBV5-1 and TRBJ1-5. CDR1 is SGHRS and CDR2 is YFSETQ in the germline V gene. This CDR3 region has 14 residues. The CDR3 reads CASSLAPANQPQHF.

The genes are TRBV9 and TRBJ2-4; TCRdb calls TRBD2, which cannot be checked without DNA. The CDR3 spans 16 residues. Germline CDR1 is SGDLS and CDR2 is YYNGEE. The CDR3 spells CASSGGGGAAKNIQYF.

The chain has TRBV5-5 and TRBJ2-2; the D gene TCRdb calls, TRBD2, cannot be checked with no DNA. The CDR3 length is 17 residues. CDR1 is SGHKS and CDR2 is YYEKEE in the germline V gene (reference sequence). The CDR3 spells CASSLHASGGDTGELFF.

The chain joins TRBV20-1 to TRBJ2-7; TCRdb's assignment of TRBD1 cannot be checked, as there is no DNA. The germline CDR1 and CDR2 sequences are DFQATT and SNEGSKA (reference sequence). CDR3 size: 14 residues. CDR3 protein: CSAHNKQTGYEQYF.

The V call is TRBV7-2, the J call TRBJ2-3; no DNA is available, so the TRBD2 call from TCRdb remains unchecked. This CDR3 has 17 amino acids. Germline values: CDR1 SGHTA, CDR2 FQGNSA. This CDR3 is CASSLGHLAGVGDTQYF.

CDR3: CSANTGTLSEQYF. The V call is TRBV20-1, the J call TRBJ2-7; absent DNA, TCRdb's TRBD1 call cannot be checked. CDR1 DFQATT and CDR2 SNEGSKA come from the germline V gene (reference sequence). This CDR3 comprises 13 residues.

The CDR3 protein is CASSLRQPSYNEQFF. The rearrangement uses TRBV7-2 and TRBJ2-1; TCRdb's D gene call, TRBD1, goes unchecked for lack of DNA. Germline values: CDR1 SGHTA, CDR2 FQGNSA. This CDR3 region has 15 residues.

J is TRBJ1-4 and V is TRBV6-5; TCRdb names TRBD1, which stays unverified in the absence of DNA. Per germline, CDR1 MNHEY and CDR2 SVGAGI. This CDR3 is 16 amino acids long. CDR3 amino acids: CASSYSFLPQREKLFF.

The V and J genes are TRBV7-2 and TRBJ2-7; there is no DNA to check the TCRdb D call of TRBD1. The germline gives CDR1 SGHTA, CDR2 FQGNSA. The CDR3 is made up of 14 amino acids. CDR3 amino acids: CASSLWGANYEQYF.

This CDR3 is CSAAGGGGNEQYF. V gene TRBV20-1 combines with J gene TRBJ2-7; without DNA, the TCRdb call of TRBD1 cannot be checked. The CDR3 consists of 13 residues. Germline loops: CDR1 DFQATT, CDR2 SNEGSKA (reference sequence).

The chain links TRBV20-1 to TRBJ2-7; TCRdb picks TRBD2, but there is no DNA to check that call. This CDR3 is built from 14 residues. Germline CDR1 is DFQATT and CDR2 is SNEGSKA (reference sequence). CDR3 in amino acids: CSARTAGGSYEQYF.

The chain employs TRBV3-1 and TRBJ1-1; TCRdb's D gene call, TRBD1, goes unchecked for lack of DNA. Germline CDR1 is LGHDT and CDR2 is YNNKEL (reference sequence). The CDR3 contains 13 residues. CDR3 amino acids: CASSSVRGSEAFF.

The chain combines TRBV5-1 with TRBJ1-2; TCRdb designates TRBD1, a call that cannot be tested without DNA. The CDR3 loop spans 15 amino acids. Germline assignment: CDR1 SGHRS and CDR2 YFSETQ. The CDR3 reads CASSPGGVGFYGYTF.

V usage is TRBV20-1 and J usage is TRBJ2-7; the TCRdb D gene call, TRBD2, has no DNA to confirm it. The germline V gene encodes CDR1 DFQATT and CDR2 SNEGSKA (reference sequence). The CDR3 covers 16 residues. CDR3 sequence reads: CSASGERALNSYEQYF.

The rearrangement links TRBV10-3 to TRBJ2-7; TCRdb designates TRBD2, a call that cannot be tested without DNA. CDR3 length equals 14 residues. Germline-derived CDR1 and CDR2 are ENHRY and SYGVKD. The CDR3 loop reads CAITAGWDVGEQYF.

The chain has TRBV12-3 or TRBV12-4 and TRBJ2-1; the TCRdb call, TRBD1, lacks DNA for checking. The CDR3 has 16 residues. CDR3 residues: CASSLTGSGGYNEQFF.

The gene calls are TRBV5-1 and TRBJ2-7; there is no DNA to check the TCRdb D call of TRBD2. The CDR3 extends over 15 amino acids. Per the germline V gene, CDR1 is SGHRS and CDR2 is YFSETQ. This CDR3 is CASSLEPSNTYEQYF.

This sequence joins TRBV12-3 or TRBV12-4 and TRBJ2-4. This CDR3 has 12 amino acids. The CDR3 region is CASSVLGNIQYF.

The V call is TRBV3-1, the J call TRBJ2-7. Germline-derived CDR1 and CDR2 are LGHDT and YNNKEL (reference sequence). The CDR3 loop spans 13 amino acids. CDR3: CASSPRGSYEQYF.

This sequence joins TRBV15 and TRBJ1-2; lacking DNA, the TRBD1 call made by TCRdb goes unchecked. This CDR3 region has 15 residues. The germline CDR1 and CDR2 sequences are LNHNV and YYDKDF (reference sequence). The CDR3: CATSTSDRAPYGYTF.

This chain joins TRBV20-1 and TRBJ1-3; the TCRdb call, TRBD1, lacks DNA for checking. CDR3 size: 13 residues. Germline CDR1 and CDR2: DFQATT and SNEGSKA (reference sequence). CDR3 region: CSAGDRGGNTIYF.

The rearrangement uses TRBV4-1 and TRBJ2-1; TCRdb returns TRBD1, unconfirmable since there is no DNA. This CDR3 is 16 amino acids long. Germline CDR1 and CDR2: MGHRA and YSYEKL. CDR3 protein: CASSQEYRDWVNEQFF.